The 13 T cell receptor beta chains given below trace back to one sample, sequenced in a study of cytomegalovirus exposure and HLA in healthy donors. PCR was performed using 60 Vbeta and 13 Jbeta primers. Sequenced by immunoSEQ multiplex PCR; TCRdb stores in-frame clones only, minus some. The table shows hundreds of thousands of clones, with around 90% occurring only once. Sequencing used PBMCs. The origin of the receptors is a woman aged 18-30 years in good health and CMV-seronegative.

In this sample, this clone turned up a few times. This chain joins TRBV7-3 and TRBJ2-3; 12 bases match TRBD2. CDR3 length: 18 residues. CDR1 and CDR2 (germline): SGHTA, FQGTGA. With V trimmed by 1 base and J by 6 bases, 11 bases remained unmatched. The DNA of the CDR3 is TGTGCCAGCAGCTTAAATGGGCTAGCGGGGGGGCTTATTGATACGCAGTATTTT. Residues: CASSLNGLAGGLIDTQYF.

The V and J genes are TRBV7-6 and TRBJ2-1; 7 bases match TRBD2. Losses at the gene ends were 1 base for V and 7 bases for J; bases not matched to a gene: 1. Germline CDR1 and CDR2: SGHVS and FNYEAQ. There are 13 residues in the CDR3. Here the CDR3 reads CASSLGEGNEQFF. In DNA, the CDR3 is TGTGCCAGCAGCTTAGGGGAGGGAAATGAGCAGTTCTTC.

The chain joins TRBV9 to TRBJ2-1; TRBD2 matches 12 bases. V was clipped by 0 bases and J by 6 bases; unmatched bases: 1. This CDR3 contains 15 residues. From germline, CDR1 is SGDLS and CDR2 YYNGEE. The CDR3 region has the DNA TGTGCCAGCAGCGTAGAACTAGCGGGGGGCAATGAGCAGTTCTTC. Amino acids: CASSVELAGGNEQFF.

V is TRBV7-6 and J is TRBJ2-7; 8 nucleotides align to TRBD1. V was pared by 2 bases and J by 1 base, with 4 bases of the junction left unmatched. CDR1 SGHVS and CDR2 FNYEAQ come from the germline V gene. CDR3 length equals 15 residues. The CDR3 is CASSLSTGGSYEQYF. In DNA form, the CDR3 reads TGTGCCAGCAGCTTAAGTACAGGGGGATCCTACGAGCAGTACTTC. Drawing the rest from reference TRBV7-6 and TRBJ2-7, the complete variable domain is GAGVSQSPRYKVTKRGQDVALRCDPISGHVSLYWYRQALGQGPEFLTYFNYEAQQDKSGLPNDRFSAERPEGSISTLTIQRTEQRDSAMYRCASSLSTGGSYEQYFGPGTRLTVT.

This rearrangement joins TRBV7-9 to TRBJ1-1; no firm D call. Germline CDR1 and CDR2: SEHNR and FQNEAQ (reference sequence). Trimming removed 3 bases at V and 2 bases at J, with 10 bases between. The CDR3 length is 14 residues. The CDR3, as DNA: TGTGCCAGCAGCTTTCCACGGGTAAACACTGAAGCTTTCTTT. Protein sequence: CASSFPRVNTEAFF.

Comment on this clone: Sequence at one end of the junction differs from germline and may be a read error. This chain's CDR3 is CASSLGTSGGTDTQYF. The CDR3 DNA reads as TGTGCTAGCAGCCTCGGGACTAGCGGGGGCACAGATACGCAGTATTTT. The rearrangement uses TRBV7-7 and TRBJ2-3, with TRBD2 matching over 13 bases. Germline-derived CDR1 and CDR2 are SSHAT and FNYEAQ (reference sequence). The CDR3 totals 16 residues. Combining the CDR3 with reference TRBV7-7 and TRBJ2-3 gives the whole variable domain GAGVSQSPRYKVTKRGQDVTLRCDPISSHATLYWYQQALGQGPEFLTYFNYEAQPDKSGLPSDRFSAERPEGSISTLTIQRTEQRDSAMYRCASSLGTSGGTDTQYFGPGTRLTVL.

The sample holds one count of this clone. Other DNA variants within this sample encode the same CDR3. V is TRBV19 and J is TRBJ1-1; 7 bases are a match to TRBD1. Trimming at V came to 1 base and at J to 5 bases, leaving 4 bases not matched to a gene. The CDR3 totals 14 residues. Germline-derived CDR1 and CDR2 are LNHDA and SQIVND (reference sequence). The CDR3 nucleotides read TGTGCCAGTAGTATAGGACAGGGTTGGACTGAAGCTTTCTTT. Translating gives CASSIGQGWTEAFF.

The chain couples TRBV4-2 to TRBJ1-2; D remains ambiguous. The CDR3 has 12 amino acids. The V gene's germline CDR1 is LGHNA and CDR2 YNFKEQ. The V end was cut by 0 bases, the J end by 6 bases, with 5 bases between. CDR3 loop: CASSQDLHGYTF. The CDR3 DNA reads TGTGCCAGCAGCCAAGATCTTCATGGCTACACCTTC.

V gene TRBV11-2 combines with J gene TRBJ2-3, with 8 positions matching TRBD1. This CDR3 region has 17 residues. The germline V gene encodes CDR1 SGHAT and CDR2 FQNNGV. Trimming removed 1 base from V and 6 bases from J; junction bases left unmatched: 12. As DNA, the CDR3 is TGTGCCAGCAGCTTAGTCCTCCGGGACAGGTCGGGGGATACGCAGTATTTT. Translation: CASSLVLRDRSGDTQYF. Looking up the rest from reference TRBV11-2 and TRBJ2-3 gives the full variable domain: EAGVAQSPRYKIIEKRQSVAFWCNPISGHATLYWYQQILGQGPKLLIQFQNNGVVDDSQLPKDRFSAERLKGVDSTLKIQPAKLEDSAVYLCASSLVLRDRSGDTQYFGPGTRLTVL.

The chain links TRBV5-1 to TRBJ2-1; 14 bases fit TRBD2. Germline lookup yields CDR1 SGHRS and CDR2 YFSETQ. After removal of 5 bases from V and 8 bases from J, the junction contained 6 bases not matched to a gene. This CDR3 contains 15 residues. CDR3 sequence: CASRDGTSGSDEQFF. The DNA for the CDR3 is TGCGCCAGCAGGGACGGGACTAGCGGGAGTGATGAGCAGTTCTTC.

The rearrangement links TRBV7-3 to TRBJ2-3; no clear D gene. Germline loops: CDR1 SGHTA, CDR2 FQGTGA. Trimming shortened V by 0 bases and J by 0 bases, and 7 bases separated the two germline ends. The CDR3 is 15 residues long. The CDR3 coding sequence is TGTGCCAGCAGCTTAACAGCCTCTAGCACAGATACGCAGTATTTT. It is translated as CASSLTASSTDTQYF.

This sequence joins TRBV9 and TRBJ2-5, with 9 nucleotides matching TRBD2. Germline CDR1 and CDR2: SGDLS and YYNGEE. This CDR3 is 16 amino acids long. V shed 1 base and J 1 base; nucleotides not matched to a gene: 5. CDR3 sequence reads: CASSVRGGGAQETQYF. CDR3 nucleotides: TGTGCCAGCAGCGTAAGGGGCGGGGGGGCCCAAGAGACCCAGTACTTC.

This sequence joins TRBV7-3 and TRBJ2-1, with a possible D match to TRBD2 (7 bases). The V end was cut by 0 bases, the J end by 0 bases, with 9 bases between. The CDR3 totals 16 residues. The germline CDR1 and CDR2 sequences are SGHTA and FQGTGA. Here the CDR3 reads CASSLTGGHSYNEQFF. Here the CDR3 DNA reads TGTGCCAGCAGCTTAACCGGGGGGCACTCCTACAATGAGCAGTTCTTC.